This is a list of T cell receptor beta chains from one sample in a study of cytomegalovirus exposure and HLA in healthy donors. TCRdb keeps only in-frame clones here, not all; method: immunoSEQ multiplex PCR. The sample lists 99,000 or so clones, 12% seen once, with 15% to 20% in the top ten. What was sequenced was PBMCs. These receptors originate from a man aged 35 to 55 in good health and CMV-seropositive. The CDR3 runs from the conserved cysteine through the conserved F or W. Each record gives: V gene, D gene, clone size, J gene, CDR3 protein, CDR3 DNA. D genes are given only for firm matches. The size field is filled for only some rows; it gives once, few, many or a size class.

TRBV6-4	TRBD2	-	TRBJ2-7	CASSSASGSHEQYF	TGTGCCAGCAGTTCCGCTAGCGGGAGCCACGAGCAGTACTTC
TRBV30	TRBD1	few	TRBJ2-2	CAWSLGTGNTGELFF	TGTGCCTGGAGTCTAGGGACAGGGAACACCGGGGAGCTGTTTTTT
TRBV7-6	-	-	TRBJ1-3	CASSHDSSPGNTIYF	TGTGCCAGCAGCCATGACAGTTCCCCTGGAAACACCATATATTTT
TRBV30	-	-	TRBJ2-3	CAWSAASPRTDTQYF	TGTGCCTGGAGTGCGGCTAGCCCACGCACAGATACGCAGTATTTT
TRBV6-6	-	few	TRBJ2-5	CASSQDGRETQYF	TGTGCCAGCAGCCAGGATGGGAGGGAGACCCAGTACTTC
TRBV6-1	TRBD1	few	TRBJ1-2	CASGPGQGLYGYTF	TGTGCCAGCGGGCCGGGACAGGGACTATATGGCTACACCTTC
TRBV5-1	-	few	TRBJ2-5	CASDTGTPQGTQYF	TGCGCCAGCGATACCGGGACTCCCCAAGGGACCCAGTACTTC
TRBV9	TRBD2	few	TRBJ2-1	CASSVQPGGLANNEQFF	TGTGCCAGCAGCGTCCAGCCGGGAGGACTAGCGAACAATGAGCAGTTCTTC
TRBV5-1	-	few	TRBJ2-3	CASSNTDTQYF	TGCGCCAGCTCCAACACAGATACGCAGTATTTT
TRBV18	TRBD1	-	TRBJ2-7	CASSLTHPGQGYEQYF	TGTGCCAGCTCACTAACACACCCTGGACAGGGCTACGAGCAGTACTTC
TRBV4-1	TRBD2	few	TRBJ2-1	CASSQDRSSGRGYNEQFF	TGCGCCAGCAGCCAAGATCGGTCTAGCGGGAGGGGGTACAATGAGCAGTTCTTC
TRBV9	TRBD1	few	TRBJ2-1	CASSGWTGAANEQFF	TGTGCCAGCAGCGGGTGGACAGGGGCGGCCAATGAGCAGTTCTTC
TRBV7-9	-	-	TRBJ1-5	CASSPDWEGSNQPQHF	TGTGCCAGCAGCCCAGACTGGGAGGGTAGCAATCAGCCCCAGCATTTT
TRBV10-3	-	-	TRBJ1-5	CAIRKTTEGGRMAMDRPQHF	TGTGCCATCAGGAAGACCACCGAGGGGGGGCGCATGGCCATGGATCGGCCCCAGCATTTT
TRBV2	TRBD1	-	TRBJ1-5	CASKQGQGNQPQHF	TGTGCCAGCAAACAAGGACAGGGGAACCAGCCCCAGCATTTT
TRBV13	TRBD1	-	TRBJ1-4	CASSLGTGANEKLFF	TGTGCCAGCAGCCTCGGGACAGGGGCTAATGAAAAACTGTTTTTT
TRBV7-2	-	few	TRBJ2-2	CASSQGIGELFF	TGTGCCAGCAGCCAGGGTATCGGGGAGCTGTTTTTT
TRBV6-5	-	-	TRBJ1-2	CASSSTQTWKFGYTF	TGTGCCAGCAGTTCCACCCAGACATGGAAGTTTGGCTACACCTTC
TRBV30	-	few	TRBJ1-2	CAWSARSGYTF	TGTGCCTGGAGTGCTCGGAGTGGCTACACCTTC
TRBV7-9	TRBD2	few	TRBJ2-3	CASSSGGLAGRRSTDTQYF	TGTGCCAGCAGCTCAGGGGGGCTAGCGGGAAGAAGATCCACAGATACGCAGTATTTT
TRBV7-4	-	-	TRBJ2-1	CASSRKDTDNEQFF	TGTGCCAGCAGCCGCAAGGACACTGACAATGAGCAGTTCTTC
TRBV5-1	-	-	TRBJ1-6	CASSLEVGGNSPLHF	TGCGCCAGCAGCTTGGAGGTGGGAGGGAATTCACCCCTCCACTTT
TRBV11-2	TRBD2	-	TRBJ2-1	CASSSWTSGRFSSYNEQFF	TGTGCCAGCAGCTCCTGGACTAGCGGGAGGTTTAGCTCCTACAATGAGCAGTTCTTC
TRBV7-7	-	-	TRBJ2-5	CASSLVGLRGETQYF	TGTGCCAGCAGCTTAGTGGGCCTCAGAGGGGAGACCCAGTACTTC
TRBV25-1	-	-	TRBJ1-1	CASSHLRTEAFF	TGTGCCAGCAGTCATTTGAGGACTGAAGCTTTCTTT
TRBV7-2	-	-	TRBJ2-4	CASSSQERNIQYF	TGTGCCAGCAGTTCACAGGAGAGAAACATTCAGTACTTC
TRBV5-1	TRBD2	few	TRBJ2-2	CASSGKREGLISGELFF	TGCGCCAGCAGCGGAAAGCGGGAGGGCCTTATATCCGGGGAGCTGTTTTTT
TRBV9	TRBD1	-	TRBJ2-1	CASSVRTGDEQFF	TGTGCCAGCAGCGTAAGGACAGGGGACGAGCAGTTCTTC
TRBV5-6	-	few	TRBJ2-5	CASSLVRGGGFRETQYF	TGTGCCAGCAGCTTGGTCCGGGGAGGGGGATTCAGGGAGACCCAGTACTTC
TRBV5-6	TRBD2	few	TRBJ2-1	CASSFLADFYNEQFF	TGTGCCAGCAGCTTCCTAGCGGATTTCTACAATGAGCAGTTCTTC
TRBV7-2	TRBD1	few	TRBJ1-2	CASSLNKGTGNGYTF	TGTGCCAGCAGCTTAAATAAAGGGACAGGGAATGGCTACACCTTC
TRBV7-9	-	-	TRBJ1-4	CASSLTGANEKLFF	TGTGCCAGCAGCTTAACAGGCGCTAATGAAAAACTGTTTTTT
TRBV6-5	-	-	TRBJ1-2	CAIKIADYGYTF	TGTGCCATCAAGATCGCGGACTATGGCTACACCTTC
TRBV5-1	-	-	TRBJ2-1	CASSLEGWEFF	TGCGCCAGCAGCTTGGAGGGGTGGGAGTTCTTC
TRBV2	TRBD2	-	TRBJ2-2	CASRRGTELAGVHTGELFF	TGTGCCAGCAGGCGCGGGACAGAATTAGCGGGAGTTCACACCGGGGAGCTGTTTTTT
TRBV19	-	-	TRBJ2-7	CASSLGAAYEQYF	TGTGCCAGTAGTTTGGGCGCAGCCTACGAGCAGTACTTC
TRBV19	-	few	TRBJ1-2	CASRLTGPHGYTF	TGTGCCAGTAGACTCACAGGTCCCCATGGCTACACCTTC
TRBV9	-	-	TRBJ1-2	CASSEGGGGYGYTF	TGTGCCAGCAGCGAGGGAGGAGGAGGCTATGGCTACACCTTC
TRBV12-5	-	-	TRBJ2-7	CASGFGGSYEQYF	TGTGCTAGTGGTTTCGGAGGGTCCTACGAGCAGTACTTC
TRBV27	-	few	TRBJ1-1	CASRLRTENTEAFF	TGTGCCAGCAGGCTAAGGACAGAGAACACTGAAGCTTTCTTT
TRBV6-5	-	-	TRBJ1-1	CASTKESNTEAFF	TGTGCCAGCACCAAAGAGTCGAACACTGAAGCTTTCTTT
TRBV27	TRBD1	-	TRBJ1-4	CASSTGGVEKLFF	TGTGCCAGCAGTACAGGGGGAGTTGAAAAACTGTTTTTT